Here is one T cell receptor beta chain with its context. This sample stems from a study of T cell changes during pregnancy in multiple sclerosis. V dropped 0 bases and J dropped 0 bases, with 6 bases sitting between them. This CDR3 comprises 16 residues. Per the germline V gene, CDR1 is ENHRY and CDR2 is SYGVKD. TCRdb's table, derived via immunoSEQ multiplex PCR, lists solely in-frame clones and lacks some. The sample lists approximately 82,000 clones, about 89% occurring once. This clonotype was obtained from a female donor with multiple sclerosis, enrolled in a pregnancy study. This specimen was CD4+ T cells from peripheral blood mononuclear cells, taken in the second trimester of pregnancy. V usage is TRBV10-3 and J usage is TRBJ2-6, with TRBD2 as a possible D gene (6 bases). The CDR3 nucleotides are TGTGCCATCAGTGAGTCGCGGGGCTCTGGGGCCAACGTCCTGACTTTC. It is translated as CAISESRGSGANVLTF.